This TCR beta chain was retrieved from a study of cytomegalovirus exposure and HLA in healthy donors. PCR was performed using 60 Vbeta and 13 Jbeta primers. Using immunoSEQ multiplex PCR, the repertoire was profiled, and TCRdb retains in-frame clones only, with some absent. This table has 40,000 to 55,000 clones, over 60% appearing once. Germline-derived CDR1 and CDR2 are SNHLY and FYNNEI. J gave up 4 bases and V 6 bases, and 4 bases lay outside the gene matches. The CDR3 runs to 15 residues. V is TRBV2 and J is TRBJ2-1; TRBD1 matches at 12 bases. The origin of this receptor is a woman aged 30 to 39 in good health and CMV-seronegative. The sample taken for sequencing was PBMCs. The CDR3 spells CASRTGQGAYNEQFF. The CDR3 bases are TGTGCCAGCAGGACGGGACAGGGGGCGTACAATGAGCAGTTCTTC.